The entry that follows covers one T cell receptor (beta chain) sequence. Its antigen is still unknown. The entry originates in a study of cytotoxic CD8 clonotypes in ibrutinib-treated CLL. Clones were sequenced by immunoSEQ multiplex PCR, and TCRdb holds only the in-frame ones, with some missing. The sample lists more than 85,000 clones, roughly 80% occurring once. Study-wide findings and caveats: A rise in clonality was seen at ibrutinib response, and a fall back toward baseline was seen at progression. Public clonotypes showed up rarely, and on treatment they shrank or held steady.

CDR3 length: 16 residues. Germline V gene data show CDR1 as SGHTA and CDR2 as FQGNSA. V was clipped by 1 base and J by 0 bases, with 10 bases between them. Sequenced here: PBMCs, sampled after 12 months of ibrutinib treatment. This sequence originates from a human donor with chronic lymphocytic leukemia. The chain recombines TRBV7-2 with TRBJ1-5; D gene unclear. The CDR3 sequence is CASSLEGLYSNQPQHF. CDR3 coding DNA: TGTGCCAGCAGCTTAGAAGGTCTCTATAGCAATCAGCCCCAGCATTTT. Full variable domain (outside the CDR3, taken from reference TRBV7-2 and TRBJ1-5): GAGVSQSPSNKVTEKGKDVELRCDPISGHTALYWYRQSLGQGLEFLIYFQGNSAPDKSGLPSDRFSAERTGGSVSTLTIQRTQQEDSAVYLCASSLEGLYSNQPQHFGDGTRLSIL.